Given below is one TCR beta chain in context. This record belongs to a study of blood T cell repertoires in COVID-19. Trimming removed 5 bases at V and 0 bases at J, with 10 bases between. CDR3 size: 14 residues. CDR1 and CDR2 (germline): SGHAT, FQNNGV. Sequenced by immunoSEQ multiplex PCR; TCRdb stores in-frame clones only, minus some. The data hold about 220,000 clones, with 86% observed a single time. The source of this sequence is a woman aged 45-60 years with COVID-19, enrolled during active disease. The sample consisted of peripheral blood. The rearrangement uses TRBV11-2 and TRBJ1-1; D is ambiguous. The CDR3 bases are TGTGCCAGCAGCCTGGGAGGGATGAACACTGAAGCTTTCTTT. Protein product: CASSLGGMNTEAFF.